The rows below give T cell receptor beta chains drawn from one sample of a study of T cell responses to AZD1222 COVID-19 vaccine. Profiled with immunoSEQ multiplex PCR; TCRdb holds only in-frame clones, not every one. The sample yields about 46,000 clones, approximately 90% seen once. The specimen comprised peripheral blood, sampled 28 days after the second AZD1222 dose. The source is an adult who received the AZD1222 COVID-19 vaccine. CDR3s include the opening cysteine and the closing phenylalanine or tryptophan.

TRBV5-1 | CASSLNGYHNSPLHF
TRBV18 | CASSISWFWDRAENLGNTIYF
TRBV5-6 | CASSLYSLYRDQETQYF
TRBV18 | CASSLPPAGVYNEQFF
TRBV4-1 | CASSHWAELNTGELFF
TRBV3-1/TRBV3-2 | CASSQTTSLREQFF
TRBV18 | CASSPDQDYSPLHF
TRBV27 | CASSQSGTKNIQYF
TRBV19 | CASSKQSVGYEQYF
TRBV5-1 | CASRATGAYNEQFF
TRBV5-1 | CASSLAVGLGADTQYF
TRBV1 | CTSSQECSGANTGELFF
TRBV7-3 | CASSLRGSGSYGEQFF
TRBV4-1 | CASSQVGLAGIRVVIEQFF
TRBV30 | CAWSPHSWSPGRYEQYF
TRBV3-1/TRBV3-2 | CASSQRLAGNTGELFF
TRBV19 | CASSVASRGRSYNEQFF
TRBV18 | CASSRTGGRGTYEQYF
TRBV13 | CASSLGPAGQESSTDTQYF
TRBV4-1 | CASSQGRAGEQYF
TRBV27 | CASSGRDTIYGHEQFF
TRBV10-3 | CAISEGGYGYTF
TRBV19 | CAGPAGGNSPLHF
TRBV19 | CASSIGLADGETQYF
TRBV29-1 | CSVERQGVGYTF
TRBV7-9 | CASSPEGGRKQFF
TRBV7-9 | CASSLQGNTEAFF
TRBV11-2 | CASSRGREGSEQYF
TRBV2 | CASSGQGGGYTF
TRBV7-2 | CASSTRQGGYEQYF
TRBV5-1 | CASSTWGRAPDTQYF
TRBV27 | CASSLVLAGGSSYEQYF
TRBV5-1 | CASSRTSLDHNEQFF
TRBV18 | CASSPAYGVRDTEAFF
TRBV5-6 | CASTTSSTGFMAFF
TRBV6-6 | CASSYSTGFAFF
TRBV6-5 | CASRDTGWGTEAFF
TRBV2 | CASSANTGELFF
TRBV9 | CASSVAQGNYGYTF
TRBV6-2/TRBV6-3 | CASSYSFVDSLDPFHEQYF
TRBV12-3/TRBV12-4 | CASSFGTTGELFF
TRBV19 | CASSRAGSSYEQYF
TRBV2 | CASTIALEREPQHF
TRBV29-1 | CSVEGNQETQYF
TRBV5-1 | CASSLVALRTGVGRERNEQFF
TRBV4-1 | CASSQGGAVYEQYF
TRBV20-1 | CSASGAEGPTYNEQFF
TRBV5-1 | CASKGGVAGTYEQYF
TRBV9 | CASSVGTEAYEQYF
TRBV2 | CASSVERLLVEQYF
TRBV9 | CASSVRAGPNTEAFF
TRBV7-9 | CASSSGGLTDTQYF
TRBV3-1/TRBV3-2 | CASSHTTGLASPLHF
TRBV6-1 | CASSEGGTFRDEQFF
TRBV11-2 | CASRTGGYYGYTF
TRBV5-1 | CASSPEGGYEQYF